This T cell receptor beta chain was found in a study of cytomegalovirus exposure and HLA in healthy donors. The donors comprised healthy bone marrow donors. The ends were cut back, 0 bases at V and 1 base at J, with 10 bases in the middle. Germline V gene lookup returns CDR1 GTSNPN and CDR2 SVGIG (reference sequence). The CDR3 is 14 amino acids. Primers: 60 Vbeta forward and 13 Jbeta reverse. Produced via immunoSEQ multiplex PCR; TCRdb's table is partial and in-frame only. Seen here are over 150,000 clones, around 79% observed once, and the top ten hold less than 8.5%. Study-wide results and limits: It has been reported that TCR beta sequences accurately predicted the HLA-A and HLA-B alleles of most subjects.

Points on this clone: Its target is not known. This sample includes further DNA sequences coding for the same CDR3.

Sequencing was performed on PBMCs. The chain employs TRBV30 and TRBJ2-7; possible D gene TRBD2, 5 bases. The receptor's source is a man aged 25-45 years in good health and CMV-seropositive. The CDR3 DNA is TGTGCCTGGAGTGTATCAGCGGCATCCTACGAGCAGTACTTC. Translated: CAWSVSAASYEQYF.